The 5 T cell receptor beta chains presented below share a single source sample, sequenced in a study of T-cell reconstitution after alpha-beta-depleted transplantation in children. Molecular barcoding with unique molecular identifiers was used for the TCRbeta library. From the PCR reads, TCRdb called clonotypes with MiXCR, one entry per CDR3 protein. Found here are some 830,000 distinct CDR3 sequences, under 20% of them singletons; the top ten hold approximately 5%. The sequencing here drew on PBMCs, mostly from graft donor cells, taken 360 days after TCRalphabeta/CD19-depleted stem cell transplant. Receptors were obtained from a male patient aged 5 to 17 who had a stem cell transplant for acute lymphoblastic leukemia, so the T cells may come from the graft donor.

This clonotype was recorded a few times. The chain couples TRBV4-1 to TRBJ2-7; 12 positions agree with TRBD2. Germline V gene data show CDR1 as MGHRA and CDR2 as YSYEKL. The V gene end was trimmed by 5 bases and the J gene end by 3 bases; junction bases not matched to a gene: 8. This CDR3 region has 16 residues. The CDR3: CASSTLLAGGFYEQYF. The DNA for the CDR3 is TGCGCCAGCAGCACCTTACTAGCGGGAGGATTCTACGAGCAGTACTTC.

The genes are TRBV29-1 and TRBJ2-5, with 7 bases fitting TRBD2. Trimming removed 5 bases from V and 6 bases from J; junction bases left unmatched: 6. The CDR3 runs 12 residues. The germline V gene encodes CDR1 SQVTM and CDR2 ANQGSEA. The CDR3 coding sequence is TGCAGCGTTAAGCGGGAAGGGAAGACCCAGTACTTC. This encodes CSVKREGKTQYF.

At least ten counts were recorded for this clonotype. This rearrangement joins TRBV5-1 to TRBJ2-3; the D is unclear. This CDR3 has 15 amino acids. V was cut by 4 bases and J by 4 bases, with 16 bases left in between. Germline values: CDR1 SGHRS, CDR2 YFSETQ. The CDR3 nucleotides read TGCGCCAGCAGCCTGGACCGGCGCCGGGCAGATACGCAGTATTTT. Its protein product is CASSLDRRRADTQYF.

This clonotype was seen more than once but under ten times. The chain employs TRBV2 and TRBJ2-6; 10 nucleotides line up with TRBD1. The CDR3 sequence is 19 residues long. Unmatched junction bases numbered 13, after V lost 8 bases and J lost 0 bases. CDR1 and CDR2 from the germline V gene are SNHLY and FYNNEI. CDR3 sequence (DNA): TGTGCCAGCTGTCCGCCGCTGACAGGGGGCTCCTCTGGGGCCAACGTCCTGACTTTC. It codes for CASCPPLTGGSSGANVLTF.

The chain carries TRBV7-2 and TRBJ2-1; D remains unclear. The V and J ends lost 3 bases and 5 bases respectively, with 11 bases between them. Germline V gene lookup returns CDR1 SGHTA and CDR2 FQGNSA. The CDR3 length is 14 residues. CDR3 loop: CASSFQVSNNEQFF. The CDR3 DNA is TGTGCCAGCAGCTTCCAGGTCTCTAACAATGAGCAGTTCTTC.